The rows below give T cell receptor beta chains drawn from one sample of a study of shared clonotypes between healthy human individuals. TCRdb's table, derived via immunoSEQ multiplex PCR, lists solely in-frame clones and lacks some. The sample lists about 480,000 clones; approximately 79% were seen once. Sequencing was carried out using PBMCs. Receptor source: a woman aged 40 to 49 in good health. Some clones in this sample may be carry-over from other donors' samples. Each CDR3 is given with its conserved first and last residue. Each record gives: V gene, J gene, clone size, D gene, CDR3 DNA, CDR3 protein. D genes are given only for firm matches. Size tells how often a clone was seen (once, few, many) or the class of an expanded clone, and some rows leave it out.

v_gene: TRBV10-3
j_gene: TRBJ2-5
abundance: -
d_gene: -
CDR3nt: TGTGCCATCGCCAGCGAGGAGACCCAGTACTTC
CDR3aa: CAIASEETQYF

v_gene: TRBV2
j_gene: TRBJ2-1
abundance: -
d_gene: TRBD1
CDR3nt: TGTGCCAGCTCCCCTGGACAGGGGGCCCTCAATGAGCAGTTCTTC
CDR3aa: CASSPGQGALNEQFF

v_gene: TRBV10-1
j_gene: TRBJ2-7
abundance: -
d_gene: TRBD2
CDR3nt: TGCGCCAGCAGACTCGGACTAGCAGCCGTCTTGGAGCAGTACTTC
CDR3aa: CASRLGLAAVLEQYF

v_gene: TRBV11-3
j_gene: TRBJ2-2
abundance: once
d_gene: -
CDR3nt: TGTGCCAGCAGCTTAGGTTTCCCCGGGGAGCTGTTTTTT
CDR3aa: CASSLGFPGELFF

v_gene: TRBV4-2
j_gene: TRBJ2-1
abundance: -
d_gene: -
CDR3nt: TGTGCCAGCAGCCAAAACCCTCGATGGGGGGCAAACAATGAGCAGTTCTTC
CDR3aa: CASSQNPRWGANNEQFF

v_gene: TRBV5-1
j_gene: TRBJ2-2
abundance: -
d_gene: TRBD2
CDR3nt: TGCGCCAGCACCCGGGGCCTAGCGGGTAACCACCCGGAGCTGTTTTTT
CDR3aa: CASTRGLAGNHPELFF

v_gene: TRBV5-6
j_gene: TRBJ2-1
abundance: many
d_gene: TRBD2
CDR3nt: TGTGCCAGCAGCTTGGCAGGGAGAGGGAGGGCGTTCAATGAGCAGTTCTTC
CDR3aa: CASSLAGRGRAFNEQFF

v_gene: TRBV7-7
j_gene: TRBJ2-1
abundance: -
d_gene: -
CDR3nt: TGTGCTAGCAGCCTAGACTTTGGTGAGCAGTTCTTC
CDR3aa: CASSLDFGEQFF

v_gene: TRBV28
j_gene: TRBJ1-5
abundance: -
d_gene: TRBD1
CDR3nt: TGTGCCAGCAGTCCCGGACAGGGCACCCCATATCAGCCCCAGCATTTT
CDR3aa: CASSPGQGTPYQPQHF

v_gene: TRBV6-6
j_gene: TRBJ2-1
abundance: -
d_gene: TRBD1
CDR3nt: TGTGCCAGCAGTTACGGCACAGGGGACAATGAGCAGTTCTTC
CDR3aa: CASSYGTGDNEQFF

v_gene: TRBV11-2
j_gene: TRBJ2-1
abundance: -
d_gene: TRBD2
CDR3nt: TGTGCCAGCAGGAGGACTAGCGGGACGTCCTACAATGAGCAGTTCTTC
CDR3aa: CASRRTSGTSYNEQFF

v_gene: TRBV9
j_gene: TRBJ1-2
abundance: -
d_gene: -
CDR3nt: TGTGCCAGCAGCGTAGATTCAGGGTCGGGAGGCTACACCTTC
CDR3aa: CASSVDSGSGGYTF

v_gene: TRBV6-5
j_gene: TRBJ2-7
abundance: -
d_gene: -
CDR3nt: TGTGCCAGCAGCTCATCCTGGACAGACTACGAGCAGTACTTC
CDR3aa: CASSSSWTDYEQYF

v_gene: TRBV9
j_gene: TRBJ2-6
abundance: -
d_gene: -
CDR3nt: TGTGCCAGCAGCGCCACCCGACATGGCTCTGGGGCCAACGTCCTGACTTTC
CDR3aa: CASSATRHGSGANVLTF

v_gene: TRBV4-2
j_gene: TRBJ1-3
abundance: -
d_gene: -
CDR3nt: TGTGCCAGCAGCCAAGAATTCCAGTTACTGGGGTCTGGAAACACCATATATTTT
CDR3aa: CASSQEFQLLGSGNTIYF

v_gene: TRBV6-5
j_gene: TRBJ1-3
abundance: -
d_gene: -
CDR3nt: TGTGCCAGCAGTTACGATTCGCTCTCTGGAAACACCATATATTTT
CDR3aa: CASSYDSLSGNTIYF

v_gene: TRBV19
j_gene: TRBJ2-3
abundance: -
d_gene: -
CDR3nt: TGTGCCAGTAGTCCCCGTGGGTCGGGCACAGATACGCAGTATTTT
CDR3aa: CASSPRGSGTDTQYF

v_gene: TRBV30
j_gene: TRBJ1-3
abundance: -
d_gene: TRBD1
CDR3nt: TGTGCCACAGCCACAGGGGCGACTGGAAACACCATATATTTT
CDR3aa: CATATGATGNTIYF

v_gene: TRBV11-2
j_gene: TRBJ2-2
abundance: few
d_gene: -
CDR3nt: TGTGCCAGCAGCTTAGATGGGACCCGGAACGGGGAGCTGTTTTTT
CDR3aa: CASSLDGTRNGELFF

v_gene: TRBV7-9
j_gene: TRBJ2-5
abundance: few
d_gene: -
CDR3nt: TGTGCCAGCAGTCCGGCGGCCTCAGAGACCCAGTACTTC
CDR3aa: CASSPAASETQYF

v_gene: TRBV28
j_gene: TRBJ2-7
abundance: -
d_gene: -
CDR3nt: TGTGCCAGCAGAACGGGATGGGACTACGAGCAGTACTTC
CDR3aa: CASRTGWDYEQYF

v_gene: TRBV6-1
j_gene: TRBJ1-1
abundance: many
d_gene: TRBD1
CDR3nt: TGTGCCAGCAGTGAGAGACAGGGGGCCAGGAACACTGAAGCTTTCTTT
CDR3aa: CASSERQGARNTEAFF

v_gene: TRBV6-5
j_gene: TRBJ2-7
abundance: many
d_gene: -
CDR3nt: TGTGCCAGCAGTTACGGGGGACTCTACGAGCAGTACTTC
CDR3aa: CASSYGGLYEQYF

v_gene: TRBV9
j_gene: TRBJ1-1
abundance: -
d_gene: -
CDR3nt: TGTGCCAGCAGCCCACACCTGACCCCTGAAGCTTTCTTT
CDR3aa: CASSPHLTPEAFF

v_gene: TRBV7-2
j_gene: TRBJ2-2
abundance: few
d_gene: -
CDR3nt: TGTGCCAGCAGCTTAGTCGGGGTAAACACCGGGGAGCTGTTTTTT
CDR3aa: CASSLVGVNTGELFF

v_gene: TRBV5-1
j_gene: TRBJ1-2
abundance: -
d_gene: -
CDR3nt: TGCGCCAGCAGCTTGGGTCTGGGGGTTGACATCTATGGCTACACCTTC
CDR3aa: CASSLGLGVDIYGYTF

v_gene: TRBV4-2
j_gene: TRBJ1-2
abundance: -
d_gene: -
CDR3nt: TGTGCCAGCAGCCAAGAGGGAGACGGCTACACCTTC
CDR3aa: CASSQEGDGYTF

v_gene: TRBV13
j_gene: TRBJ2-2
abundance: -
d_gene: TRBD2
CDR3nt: TGTGCCAGCAGCTTTGCGGGAGATGGCACCGGGGAGCTGTTTTTT
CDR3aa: CASSFAGDGTGELFF

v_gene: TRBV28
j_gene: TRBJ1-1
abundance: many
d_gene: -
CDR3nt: TGTGCCAGCAAGACAGGGAACACTGAAGCTTTCTTT
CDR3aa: CASKTGNTEAFF

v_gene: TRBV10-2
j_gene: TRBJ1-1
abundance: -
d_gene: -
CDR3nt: TGCGCCAGCAGTGAGTATAGCTACACTGAAGCTTTCTTT
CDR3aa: CASSEYSYTEAFF

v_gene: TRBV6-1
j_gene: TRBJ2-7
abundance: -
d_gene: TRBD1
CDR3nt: TGTGCCAGCAGTGAGGGGACAGCTTCCTACGAGCAGTACTTC
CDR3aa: CASSEGTASYEQYF

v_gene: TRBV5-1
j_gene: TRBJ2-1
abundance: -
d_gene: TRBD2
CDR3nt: TGCGCCAGCAGCGCTACTAGCGGGAGCACTGAGCAGTTCTTC
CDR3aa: CASSATSGSTEQFF

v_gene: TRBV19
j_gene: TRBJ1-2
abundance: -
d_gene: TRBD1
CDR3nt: TGTGCCAGTAGCAATCGACAGGGTAACTATGGCTACACCTTC
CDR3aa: CASSNRQGNYGYTF

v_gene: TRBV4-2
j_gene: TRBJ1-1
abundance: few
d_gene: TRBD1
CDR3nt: TGTGCCAGCAGCCAAGAGGAGGGGGCGGCTTTCTTT
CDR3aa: CASSQEEGAAFF

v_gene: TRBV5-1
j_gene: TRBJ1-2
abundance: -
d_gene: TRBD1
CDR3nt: TGCGCCAGCAGCGGAACGACAGGGTCCTATGGCTACACCTTC
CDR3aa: CASSGTTGSYGYTF

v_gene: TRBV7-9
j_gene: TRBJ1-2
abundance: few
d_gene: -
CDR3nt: TGTGCCAGCAGGGGGGCGGACTATGGCTACACCTTC
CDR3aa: CASRGADYGYTF

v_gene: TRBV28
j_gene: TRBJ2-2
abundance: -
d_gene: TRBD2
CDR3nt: TGTGCCAGCAGTTTAGCGGGAGGGCCGGGCACCGGGGAGCTGTTTTTT
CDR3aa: CASSLAGGPGTGELFF

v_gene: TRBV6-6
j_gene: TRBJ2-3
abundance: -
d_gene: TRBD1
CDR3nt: TGTGCCACCAGAACGGGACAGGGAACAGATACGCAGTATTTT
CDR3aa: CATRTGQGTDTQYF

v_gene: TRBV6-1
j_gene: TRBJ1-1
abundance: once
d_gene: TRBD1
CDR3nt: TGTGCCAGCAGGGGACAGGGATCGAACACTGAAGCTTTCTTT
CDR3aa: CASRGQGSNTEAFF

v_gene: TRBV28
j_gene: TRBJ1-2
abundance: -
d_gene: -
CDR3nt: TGTGCCAGCAGTCCCTACACCAGGGTTTATGGCTACACCTTC
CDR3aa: CASSPYTRVYGYTF

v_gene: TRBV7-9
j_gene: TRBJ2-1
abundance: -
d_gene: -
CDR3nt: TGTGCCAGCAGCTTAGGTGGCGGGAATATGAAGGAGCAGTTCTTC
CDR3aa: CASSLGGGNMKEQFF

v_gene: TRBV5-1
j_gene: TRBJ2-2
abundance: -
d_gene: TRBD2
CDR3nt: TGCGCCAGCAGCAGGCCGGACAGCGGGGGAACCGGGGAGCTGTTTTTT
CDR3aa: CASSRPDSGGTGELFF

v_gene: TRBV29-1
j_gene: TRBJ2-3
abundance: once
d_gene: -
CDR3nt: TGCAGCGTTGTTGCCGGGGCAGATACGCAGTATTTT
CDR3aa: CSVVAGADTQYF

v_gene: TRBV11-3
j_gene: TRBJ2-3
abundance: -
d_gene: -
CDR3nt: TGTGCCAGCAGCCGGGGACCCACAGATACGCAGTATTTT
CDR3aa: CASSRGPTDTQYF

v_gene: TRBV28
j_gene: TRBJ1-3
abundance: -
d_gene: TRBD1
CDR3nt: TGTGCCAGCAGTTTAACCCAGGGGGGAAGAAACACCATATATTTT
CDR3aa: CASSLTQGGRNTIYF

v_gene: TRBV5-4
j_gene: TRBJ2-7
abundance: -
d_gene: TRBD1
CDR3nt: TGTGCCAGCAGCTTGGGGACAGGGGGCCACGAGCAGTACTTC
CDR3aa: CASSLGTGGHEQYF

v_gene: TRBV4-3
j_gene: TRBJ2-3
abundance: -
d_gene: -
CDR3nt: TGCGCCAGCAGCCAAGACCGGGACCGAACGCAGTATTTT
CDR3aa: CASSQDRDRTQYF

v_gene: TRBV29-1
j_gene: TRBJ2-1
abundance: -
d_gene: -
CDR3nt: TGCAGCGTTGTGGGGAAGGAGCAGTTCTTC
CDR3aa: CSVVGKEQFF